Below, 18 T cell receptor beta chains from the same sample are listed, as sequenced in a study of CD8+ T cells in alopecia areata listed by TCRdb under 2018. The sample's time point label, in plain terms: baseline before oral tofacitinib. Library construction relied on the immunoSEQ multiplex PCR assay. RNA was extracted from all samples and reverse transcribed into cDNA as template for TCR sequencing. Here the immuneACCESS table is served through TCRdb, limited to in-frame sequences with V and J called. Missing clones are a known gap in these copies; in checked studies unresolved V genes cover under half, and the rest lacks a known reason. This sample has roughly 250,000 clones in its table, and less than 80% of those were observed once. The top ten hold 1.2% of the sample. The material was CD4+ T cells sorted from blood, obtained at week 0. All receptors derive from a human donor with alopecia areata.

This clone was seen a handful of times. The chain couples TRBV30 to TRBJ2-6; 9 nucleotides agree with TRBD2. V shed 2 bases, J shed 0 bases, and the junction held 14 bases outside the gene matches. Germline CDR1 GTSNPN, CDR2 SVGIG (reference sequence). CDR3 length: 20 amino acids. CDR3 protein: CAWSKAGGLLTRSGANVLTF. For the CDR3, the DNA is TGTGCCTGGAGTAAAGCGGGGGGCCTCCTAACCCGCTCTGGGGCCAACGTCCTGACTTTC.

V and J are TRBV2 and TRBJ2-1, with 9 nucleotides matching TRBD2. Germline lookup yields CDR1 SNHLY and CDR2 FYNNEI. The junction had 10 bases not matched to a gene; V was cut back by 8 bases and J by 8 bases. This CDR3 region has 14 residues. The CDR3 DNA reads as TGTGCCAGCGAGCAGGCTAGCGGGAACGATGAGCAGTTCTTC. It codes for CASEQASGNDEQFF.

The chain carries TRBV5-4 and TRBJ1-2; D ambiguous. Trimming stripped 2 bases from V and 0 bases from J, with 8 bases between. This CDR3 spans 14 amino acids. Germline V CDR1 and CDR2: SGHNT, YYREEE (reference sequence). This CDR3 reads CASSLGRTNYGYTF. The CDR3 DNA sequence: TGTGCCAGCAGCTTAGGACGGACTAACTATGGCTACACCTTC.

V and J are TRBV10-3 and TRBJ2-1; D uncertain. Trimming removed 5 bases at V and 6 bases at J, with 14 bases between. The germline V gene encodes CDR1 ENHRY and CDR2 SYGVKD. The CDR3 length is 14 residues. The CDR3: CAISLRDPGNEQFF. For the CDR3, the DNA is TGTGCCATCAGTCTAAGGGATCCCGGCAATGAGCAGTTCTTC.

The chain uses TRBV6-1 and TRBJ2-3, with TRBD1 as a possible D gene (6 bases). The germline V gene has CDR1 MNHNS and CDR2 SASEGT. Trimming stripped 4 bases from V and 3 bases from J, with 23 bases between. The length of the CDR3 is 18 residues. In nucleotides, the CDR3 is TGTGCCAGCAGTGGGCGAGGGGCAACAGGGATAAGGACAGATACGCAGTATTTT. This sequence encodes CASSGRGATGIRTDTQYF.

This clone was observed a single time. The CDR3 region is CASSSRVSPLHF. Written as DNA, the CDR3 is TGTGCCAGCAGTTCCAGGGTCTCACCCCTCCACTTT. The V and J genes are TRBV6-5 and TRBJ1-6; a possible D gene is TRBD1 (5 bases). The V gene lost 4 bases and the J gene lost 10 bases, with 8 bases spanning the gap. The V gene's germline CDR1 is MNHEY and CDR2 SVGAGI. This CDR3 region has 12 residues.

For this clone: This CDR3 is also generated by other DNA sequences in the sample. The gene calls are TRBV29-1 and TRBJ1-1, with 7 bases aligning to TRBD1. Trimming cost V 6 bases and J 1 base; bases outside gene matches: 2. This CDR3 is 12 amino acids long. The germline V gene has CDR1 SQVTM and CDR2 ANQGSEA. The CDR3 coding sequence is TGCAGCGTGAACAGGGGGAACACTGAAGCTTTCTTT. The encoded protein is CSVNRGNTEAFF.

CDR3 nucleotide sequence: TGTGCCAGCTCACCCCCGACCCTCCGGGAGACCCAGTACTTC. This gives the protein CASSPPTLRETQYF. The V gene is TRBV18, the J gene TRBJ2-5; D is unresolved. CDR3 length: 14 amino acids. V was shortened by 3 bases and J by 5 bases, with 13 bases between the two germline ends. CDR1 and CDR2 from the germline V gene are KGHSH and LQKENI.

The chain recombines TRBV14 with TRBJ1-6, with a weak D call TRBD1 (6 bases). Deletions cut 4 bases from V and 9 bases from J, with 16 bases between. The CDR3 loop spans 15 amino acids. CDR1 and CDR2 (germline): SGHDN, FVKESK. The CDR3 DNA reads TGTGCCAGCAGCCTACGCCGGGACACGGGTTCACCCCTCCACTTT. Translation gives CASSLRRDTGSPLHF.

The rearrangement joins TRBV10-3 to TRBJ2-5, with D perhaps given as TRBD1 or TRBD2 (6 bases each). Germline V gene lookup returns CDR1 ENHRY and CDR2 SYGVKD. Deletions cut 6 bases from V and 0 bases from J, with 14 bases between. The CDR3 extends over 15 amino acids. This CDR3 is CAISLGAGNQETQYF. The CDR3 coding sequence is TGTGCCATCAGCCTGGGGGCGGGGAACCAAGAGACCCAGTACTTC.

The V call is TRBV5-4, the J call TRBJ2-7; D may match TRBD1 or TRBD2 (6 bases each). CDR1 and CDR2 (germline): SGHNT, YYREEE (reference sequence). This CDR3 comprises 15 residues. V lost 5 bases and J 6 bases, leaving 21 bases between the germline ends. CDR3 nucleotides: TGTGCCAGCAGGACAGGAGGGGGAGATCTGAGCGAGCAGTACTTC. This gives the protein CASRTGGGDLSEQYF.

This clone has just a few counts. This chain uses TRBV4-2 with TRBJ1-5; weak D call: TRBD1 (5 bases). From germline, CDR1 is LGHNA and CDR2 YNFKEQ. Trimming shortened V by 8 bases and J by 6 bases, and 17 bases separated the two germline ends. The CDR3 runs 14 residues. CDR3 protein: CASSSAGVGQPQHF. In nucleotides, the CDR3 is TGTGCCAGCTCGTCCGCGGGGGTCGGTCAGCCCCAGCATTTT.

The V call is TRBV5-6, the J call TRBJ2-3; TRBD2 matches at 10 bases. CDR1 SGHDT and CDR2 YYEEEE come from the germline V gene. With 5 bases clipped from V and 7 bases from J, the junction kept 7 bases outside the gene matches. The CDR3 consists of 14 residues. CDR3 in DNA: TGTGCCAGCAGGTCGGCTAGCGGGGGTCATACGCAGTATTTT. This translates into CASRSASGGHTQYF.

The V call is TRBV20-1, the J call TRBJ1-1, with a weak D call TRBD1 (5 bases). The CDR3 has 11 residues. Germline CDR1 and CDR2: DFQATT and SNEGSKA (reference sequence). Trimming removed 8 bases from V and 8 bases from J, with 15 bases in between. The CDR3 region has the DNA TGCAGTCCTCCCGGCCCAGGGGAAGCTTTCTTT. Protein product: CSPPGPGEAFF.

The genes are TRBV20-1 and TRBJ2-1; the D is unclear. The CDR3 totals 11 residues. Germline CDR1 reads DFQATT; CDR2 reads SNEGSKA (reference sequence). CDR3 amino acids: CRSANHYEQFF. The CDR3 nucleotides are TGCAGATCCGCTAACCACTACGAGCAGTTCTTC.

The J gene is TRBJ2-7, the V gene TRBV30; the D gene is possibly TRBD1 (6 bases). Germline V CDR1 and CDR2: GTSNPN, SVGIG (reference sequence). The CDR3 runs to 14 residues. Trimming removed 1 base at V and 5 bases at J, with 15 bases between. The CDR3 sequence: CAWSALGQSNEQYF. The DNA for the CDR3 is TGTGCCTGGAGTGCGTTAGGACAGTCCAACGAGCAGTACTTC. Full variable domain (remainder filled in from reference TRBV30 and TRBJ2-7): SQTIHQWPATLVQPVGSPLSLECTVEGTSNPNLYWYRQAAGRGLQLLFYSVGIGQISSEVPQNLSASRPQDRQFILSSKKLLLSDSGFYLCAWSALGQSNEQYFGPGTRLTVT.

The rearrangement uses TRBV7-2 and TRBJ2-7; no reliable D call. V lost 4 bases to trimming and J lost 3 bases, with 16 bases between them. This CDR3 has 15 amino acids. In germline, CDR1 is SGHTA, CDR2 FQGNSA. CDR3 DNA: TGTGCCAGCAGCTATGATCTGACAAGAAACTACGAGCAGTACTTC. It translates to CASSYDLTRNYEQYF.

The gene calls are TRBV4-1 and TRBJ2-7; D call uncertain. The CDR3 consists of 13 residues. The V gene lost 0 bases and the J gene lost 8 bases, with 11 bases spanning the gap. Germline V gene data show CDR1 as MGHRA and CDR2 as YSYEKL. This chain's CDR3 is CASSQDRILKQYF. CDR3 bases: TGCGCCAGCAGCCAAGATCGGATATTGAAGCAGTACTTC.